This is a list of T cell receptor beta chains from one sample in a study of neoadjuvant anti-PD-1 for oral cavity cancer. TCRdb's copy holds only in-frame clones and misses some; the assay was immunoSEQ multiplex PCR. The repertoire holds 6,000 to 7,500 clones, with 47% as singletons. This specimen was tumor tissue, taken before nivolumab (anti-PD-1) treatment. These receptors originate from a person aged 35-79 years with oral cavity squamous cell carcinoma. Both conserved end residues are part of each CDR3. Fields, in order: clone size, D gene, V gene, J gene, CDR3 protein, CDR3 DNA. D genes are given only for firm matches. A clone size is listed for some rows: how often the clone was seen (once, few, many), or a class if it is expanded.

.	.	TRBV5-6	TRBJ2-7	CASSFGHTAEQYF	TGTGCCAGCAGCTTCGGACATACGGCCGAGCAGTACTTC
.	TRBD1	TRBV6-5	TRBJ2-7	CASSRPGQAYEQYF	TGTGCCAGCAGTAGGCCGGGACAGGCCTACGAGCAGTACTTC
.	TRBD1	TRBV6-6	TRBJ1-5	CASRQTGARGLPQHF	TGTGCCAGCAGGCAAACAGGGGCGCGGGGCCTGCCCCAGCATTTT
.	.	TRBV5-1	TRBJ1-2	CASSGTGNYGYTF	TGCGCCAGCAGCGGAACAGGGAACTATGGCTACACCTTC
.	TRBD2	TRBV30	TRBJ2-1	CAWTGTSGEAVQFF	TGTGCCTGGACCGGGACTAGCGGGGAGGCGGTACAGTTCTTC
.	.	TRBV4-3	TRBJ1-2	CASSQEDPRRNGYTF	TGCGCCAGCAGCCAAGAGGATCCAAGACGGAATGGCTACACCTTC
few	.	TRBV2	TRBJ2-5	CASSKEDSGTQYF	TGTGCCAGCAGTAAAGAGGACTCTGGGACCCAGTACTTC
once	.	TRBV14	TRBJ2-3	CASSPIPDTDTQYF	TGTGCCAGCAGCCCGATTCCGGACACAGATACGCAGTATTTT
.	.	TRBV7-9	TRBJ1-3	CASSYVNTIYF	TGTGCCAGCAGCTACGTAAACACCATATATTTT
.	.	TRBV18	TRBJ2-1	CASSPLARGVGSYNEQFF	TGTGCCAGCTCACCACTTGCGCGGGGCGTTGGCTCCTACAATGAGCAGTTCTTC
.	.	TRBV10-3	TRBJ2-3	CAISPAGGTDTQYF	TGTGCCATCAGTCCAGCGGGTGGTACAGATACGCAGTATTTT
few	.	TRBV13	TRBJ2-1	CASSLGGSYNEQFF	TGTGCCAGCAGCTTAGGTGGCTCCTACAATGAGCAGTTCTTC
.	.	TRBV21-1	TRBJ2-2	CASSPSVRAGELFF	TGTGCCAGCAGTCCCTCCGTCCGGGCCGGGGAGCTGTTTTTT
.	.	TRBV6-6	TRBJ1-1	CASSFDREAFF	TGTGCCAGCAGTTTCGACAGAGAAGCTTTCTTT
.	TRBD1	TRBV19	TRBJ1-2	CASNSAGGGYTF	TGTGCCAGTAATTCGGCAGGGGGCGGCTACACCTTC
.	TRBD2	TRBV18	TRBJ2-1	CASSTSGGVNEQFF	TGTGCCAGCTCAACGAGCGGGGGTGTTAATGAGCAGTTCTTC
.	.	TRBV4-3	TRBJ1-2	CASSQVGTATNYGYTF	TGCGCCAGCAGCCAAGTAGGAACCGCAACTAACTATGGCTACACCTTC
.	.	TRBV10-1	TRBJ2-3	CASSDGSGARGTQYF	TGCGCCAGCAGTGATGGGAGCGGGGCCAGGGGTACGCAGTATTTT
medium-sized	.	TRBV2	TRBJ1-4	CASSSRVGEEKLFF	TGTGCCAGCAGCTCCAGGGTGGGGGAGGAAAAACTGTTTTTT
.	.	TRBV11-3	TRBJ1-5	CASSLGGRRVSNQPQHF	TGTGCCAGCAGCTTAGGGGGCAGACGCGTGAGCAATCAGCCCCAGCATTTT
.	TRBD1	TRBV6-1	TRBJ1-2	CASSRQGRIGYTF	TGTGCCAGCAGTCGACAGGGTAGGATTGGCTACACCTTC
.	TRBD1	TRBV2	TRBJ2-2	CASCGQANTGELFF	TGTGCCAGCTGCGGACAGGCCAACACCGGGGAGCTGTTTTTT
few	.	TRBV19	TRBJ2-2	CASSIERNTGELFF	TGTGCCAGTAGTATAGAACGGAACACCGGGGAGCTGTTTTTT
.	TRBD2	TRBV5-1	TRBJ2-7	CASSLAGGLSYEQYF	TGCGCCAGCAGCTTAGCGGGGGGCCTATCCTACGAGCAGTACTTC
few	.	TRBV28	TRBJ1-2	CASSSTPDRSGVFTF	TGTGCCAGCAGTTCGACCCCGGACCGTTCCGGAGTGTTTACCTTC
.	TRBD2	TRBV11-3	TRBJ2-3	CASSLEAGGSDTQYF	TGTGCCAGCAGCTTAGAGGCGGGGGGGTCAGATACGCAGTATTTT
.	TRBD2	TRBV10-1	TRBJ2-1	CASSETSGGPNEQFF	TGCGCCAGCAGTGAGACTAGCGGGGGGCCTAATGAGCAGTTCTTC
.	TRBD1	TRBV5-5	TRBJ2-7	CASSLNPGQGHYEQYF	TGTGCCAGCAGCTTGAATCCGGGACAGGGGCACTACGAGCAGTACTTC
once	TRBD1	TRBV7-3	TRBJ1-1	CASSQTGPNTEAFF	TGTGCCAGCAGCCAGACAGGGCCGAACACTGAAGCTTTCTTT
few	TRBD1	TRBV5-5	TRBJ2-5	CASSSPSMVRGLGQETQYF	TGTGCCAGCAGCTCCCCCTCGATGGTCAGGGGGCTCGGCCAAGAGACCCAGTACTTC
few	.	TRBV6-5	TRBJ2-2	CASSYKGRPNTGELFF	TGTGCCAGCAGTTACAAGGGACGCCCTAACACCGGGGAGCTGTTTTTT
few	TRBD1	TRBV5-6	TRBJ2-7	CASSWGQGTLVGYEQYF	TGTGCCAGCAGCTGGGGACAGGGGACGCTGGTGGGATACGAGCAGTACTTC
few	.	TRBV14	TRBJ2-7	CASSQDHAVGEQYF	TGTGCCAGCAGCCAAGATCATGCGGTTGGTGAGCAGTACTTC
.	TRBD1	TRBV10-3	TRBJ2-5	CAIRTDRGGETQYF	TGTGCCATCAGAACTGACAGGGGGGGAGAGACCCAGTACTTC
once	TRBD2	TRBV7-4	TRBJ2-3	CASSLDLPRGTDTQYF	TGTGCCAGCAGCTTAGATCTGCCGCGGGGGACAGATACGCAGTATTTT
.	TRBD2	TRBV2	TRBJ2-3	CASRTTSRATDTQYF	TGTGCCAGCAGAACGACTAGCAGGGCTACAGATACGCAGTATTTT
.	.	TRBV12-5	TRBJ2-4	CASGMGAQSDIQYF	TGTGCTAGTGGAATGGGGGCACAGAGTGACATTCAGTACTTC
.	TRBD1	TRBV28	TRBJ1-1	CASWTGGYTEAFF	TGTGCCAGCTGGACAGGGGGGTACACTGAAGCTTTCTTT
.	.	TRBV2	TRBJ2-7	CASLEGYEQYF	TGTGCCTCCCTAGAAGGTTACGAGCAGTACTTC
.	.	TRBV6-1	TRBJ1-1	CASSYAGAVAFF	TGTGCCAGCAGTTATGCGGGAGCGGTGGCTTTCTTT
.	TRBD2	TRBV4-3	TRBJ2-5	CASSPTPGRGGETQYF	TGCGCCAGCAGCCCTACCCCGGGGAGGGGAGGGGAGACCCAGTACTTC
.	TRBD2	TRBV6-1	TRBJ2-2	CASKTGGSHTGELFF	TGTGCCAGCAAGACGGGGGGGTCTCACACCGGGGAGCTGTTTTTT
few	TRBD2	TRBV27	TRBJ2-7	CASRTSGAYEQYF	TGTGCCAGCCGGACTAGCGGGGCCTACGAGCAGTACTTC
.	.	TRBV6-6	TRBJ1-4	CASSYSGLGKGEKLFF	TGTGCCAGCAGTTACTCCGGCCTGGGTAAGGGTGAAAAACTGTTTTTT
.	.	TRBV7-6	TRBJ2-5	CASKREETQYF	TGTGCCAGCAAGAGGGAAGAGACCCAGTACTTC
.	.	TRBV4-3	TRBJ2-4	CASSPERAGNIQYF	TGCGCCAGCAGCCCAGAGAGGGCGGGAAACATTCAGTACTTC
few	TRBD2	TRBV6-4	TRBJ2-3	CASSDGAGGGEDTQYF	TGTGCCAGCAGTGACGGGGCGGGGGGCGGCGAAGATACGCAGTATTTT
.	.	TRBV21-1	TRBJ1-2	CASRGRGGYYGYTF	TGTGCCAGCAGGGGACGAGGGGGTTACTATGGCTACACCTTC
.	.	TRBV9	TRBJ2-3	CASSVWVDGDTQYF	TGTGCCAGCAGCGTTTGGGTAGACGGAGATACGCAGTATTTT